The sequence of this T cell receptor (beta chain) was determined in a study of blood T cell dynamics during melanoma immunotherapy. Specified time point: pre-treatment baseline. Apart from two fast progressors, RECIST 1.1 response was judged 12 weeks post-infusion. This clone is a singleton in its sample. Its antigen is unidentified. Study-wide findings and caveats: Whether repertoire-driving clones were melanoma-specific could not be determined.

CDR3 length: 18 amino acids. Per the germline V gene, CDR1 is PRHDT and CDR2 is FYEKMQ (reference sequence). V was pared by 3 bases and J by 4 bases, with 12 bases of the junction left unmatched. DNA loading was fixed at roughly 0.35 ug for all bulk PBMC samples. This table comes from immunoSEQ multiplex PCR, and its TCRdb copy is limited to in-frame clones, with some not included. The sample lists approximately 22,000 clones; around 88% were seen once. The rearrangement uses TRBV13 and TRBJ2-3; 11 nucleotides line up with TRBD2. This clonotype was obtained from a human donor with melanoma. The sequencing used blood, collected from a patient treated with checkpoint blockade. CDR3 nucleotides: TGTGCCAGCAGCTTCGACTTATTAACTAGCGGGAGCTCAGATACGCAGTATTTT. It is translated as CASSFDLLTSGSSDTQYF.